This T cell receptor beta chain was documented in a study of blood T cell repertoires in COVID-19. This table comes from immunoSEQ multiplex PCR, and its TCRdb copy is limited to in-frame clones, with some not included. The repertoire holds about 260,000 clones, with around 80% as singletons. This CDR3 region has 14 residues. Trimming stripped 11 bases from V and 0 bases from J, with 17 bases between. Germline V lookup: CDR1 MNHNY, CDR2 SVGAGI (reference sequence). The sample comprised PBMCs or T cells enriched from blood (not recorded which). The chain has TRBV6-6 and TRBJ2-7; no clear D gene. The TCR sequence derives from a man aged 25-45 years with acute COVID-19. Written as DNA, the CDR3 is TGTGCCGCTATGGCGGCAATTACCTCCTACGAGCAGTACGTC. This sequence encodes CAAMAAITSYEQYV.